These T cell receptor beta chains were read from a single sample in a study of blood T cell repertoires in COVID-19. Profiled with immunoSEQ multiplex PCR; TCRdb holds only in-frame clones, not every one. Of about 340,000 clones listed, around 85% are singletons. The sequenced sample was PBMCs or T cells enriched from blood (not recorded which). These receptors were taken from a woman aged 40 to 50 with acute COVID-19. Both conserved end residues are part of each CDR3. D genes are given only for firm matches. For some rows the clone size is stated as once, few or many, or as a class when expanded; others skip it.

d_call: -
clone_size: -
v_call: TRBV9
j_call: TRBJ2-5
cdr3_aa: CASSVLVGSQETQYF
cdr3_nt: TGTGCCAGCAGCGTCTTGGTGGGCAGCCAAGAGACCCAGTACTTC

d_call: TRBD2
clone_size: -
v_call: TRBV3-1/TRBV3-2
j_call: TRBJ2-7
cdr3_aa: CASSQALAGLSYEQYF
cdr3_nt: TGTGCCAGCAGCCAAGCCCTAGCGGGGCTGTCCTACGAGCAGTACTTC

d_call: TRBD2
clone_size: -
v_call: TRBV3-1/TRBV3-2
j_call: TRBJ2-1
cdr3_aa: CASSLGLAGVGQFF
cdr3_nt: TGTGCCAGCAGCCTGGGACTAGCGGGAGTGGGGCAGTTCTTC

d_call: TRBD2
clone_size: once
v_call: TRBV5-1
j_call: TRBJ2-3
cdr3_aa: CASAPGTSGTDTQYF
cdr3_nt: TGCGCCAGTGCCCCCGGGACTAGCGGCACAGATACGCAGTATTTT

d_call: TRBD1
clone_size: -
v_call: TRBV6-5
j_call: TRBJ1-5
cdr3_aa: CASRRDRDQPQHF
cdr3_nt: TGTGCCAGCAGGAGGGACAGGGACCAGCCCCAGCATTTT

d_call: -
clone_size: -
v_call: TRBV7-2
j_call: TRBJ1-1
cdr3_aa: CASSQNGQGYTEAFF
cdr3_nt: TGTGCCAGCAGCCAAAACGGTCAGGGGTACACTGAAGCTTTCTTT

d_call: TRBD1
clone_size: once
v_call: TRBV10-3
j_call: TRBJ1-1
cdr3_aa: CAAGQGLTEAFF
cdr3_nt: TGTGCCGCCGGACAGGGACTGACTGAAGCTTTCTTT

d_call: -
clone_size: -
v_call: TRBV5-1
j_call: TRBJ2-5
cdr3_aa: CASSGPLKQGVQETQYF
cdr3_nt: TGCGCCAGCAGCGGTCCACTTAAACAGGGTGTACAAGAGACCCAGTACTTC

d_call: -
clone_size: -
v_call: TRBV6-5
j_call: TRBJ1-3
cdr3_aa: CASGTRDSGNTIYF
cdr3_nt: TGTGCCAGCGGAACCAGGGACTCTGGAAACACCATATATTTT

d_call: -
clone_size: -
v_call: TRBV12-3/TRBV12-4
j_call: TRBJ1-4
cdr3_aa: CASRQVGEKLFF
cdr3_nt: TGTGCCAGCCGACAGGTTGGCGAAAAACTGTTTTTT

d_call: TRBD2
clone_size: -
v_call: TRBV27
j_call: TRBJ2-7
cdr3_aa: CASRPSGLSYEQYF
cdr3_nt: TGTGCCAGCAGACCTAGCGGGCTATCCTACGAGCAGTACTTC